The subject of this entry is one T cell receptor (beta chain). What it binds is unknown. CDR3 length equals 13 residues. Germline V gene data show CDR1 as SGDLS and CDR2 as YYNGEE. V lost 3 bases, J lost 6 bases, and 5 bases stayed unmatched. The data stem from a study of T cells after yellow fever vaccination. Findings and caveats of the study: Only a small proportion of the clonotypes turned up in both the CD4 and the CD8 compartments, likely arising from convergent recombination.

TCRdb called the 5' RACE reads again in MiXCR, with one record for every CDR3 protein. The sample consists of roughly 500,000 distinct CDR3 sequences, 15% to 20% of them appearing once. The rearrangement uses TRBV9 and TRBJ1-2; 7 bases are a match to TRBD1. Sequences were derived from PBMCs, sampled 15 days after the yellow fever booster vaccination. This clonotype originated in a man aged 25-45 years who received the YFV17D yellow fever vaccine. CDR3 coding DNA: TGTGCCAGCAGCGGACAGGGTTTAGATGGCTACACCTTC. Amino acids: CASSGQGLDGYTF.